A selection of T cell receptor beta chains follows, all from one sample in a study of OX40 agonist ivuxolimab in advanced cancers. Sequencing was performed with immunoSEQ multiplex PCR; in TCRdb, only in-frame clones are kept and a portion is missing. The sample lists fewer than 80,000 clones, 90% to 95% occurring once. The sequencing here drew on CD4+ or CD8+ T cells sorted from blood, taken in a trial of the OX40 agonist ivuxolimab. All receptors derive from an adult with an advanced solid tumor such as melanoma, head and neck, liver or kidney cancer. The CDR3 runs from the conserved cysteine through the conserved F or W. A D gene is named only where the DNA matches it firmly. Not all rows give a size; the values are once, few, many and, for expanded clones, a class.

D	J	V	size	CDR3	DNA
TRBD1	TRBJ2-1	TRBV10-3	NA	CAISDSTGVGYNEQFF	TGTGCCATCAGTGATTCCACAGGGGTAGGCTACAATGAGCAGTTCTTC
TRBD1	TRBJ1-1	TRBV11-2	NA	CASSFLEGATEAFF	TGTGCCAGCAGCTTTCTTGAGGGGGCCACTGAAGCTTTCTTT
NA	TRBJ2-3	TRBV27	NA	CASSSRGLSTDTQYF	TGTGCCAGCAGTTCCAGGGGCCTTAGCACAGATACGCAGTATTTT
NA	TRBJ1-2	TRBV5-1	NA	CASSRTDLEDYGYTF	TGCGCCAGCAGTCGCACAGATCTGGAGGACTATGGCTACACCTTC
NA	TRBJ1-4	TRBV19	NA	CASSPPMVAGLFF	TGTGCCAGTAGTCCCCCAATGGTTGCTGGACTGTTTTTT
NA	TRBJ2-3	TRBV5-1	NA	CASSPGPPDTQYF	TGCGCCAGCAGCCCCGGACCCCCAGATACGCAGTATTTT
NA	TRBJ2-3	TRBV6-5	NA	CASSSLEAGPDTQYF	TGTGCCAGCAGTTCGTTGGAGGCAGGCCCAGATACGCAGTATTTT
NA	TRBJ1-4	TRBV28	NA	CASSPKDPTNEKLFF	TGTGCCAGCAGTCCCAAGGATCCAACTAATGAAAAACTGTTTTTT
NA	TRBJ1-5	TRBV28	NA	CASIAQGANQPQHF	TGTGCCAGCATTGCACAGGGCGCCAATCAGCCCCAGCATTTT
NA	TRBJ1-1	TRBV5-5	once	CASIQFGTEAFF	TGTGCCAGCATCCAGTTTGGTACTGAAGCTTTCTTT
NA	TRBJ2-7	TRBV5-6	NA	CASSLEGGEQYF	TGTGCCAGCAGCTTGGAAGGAGGCGAGCAGTACTTC
TRBD2	TRBJ2-1	TRBV2	NA	CASRFSSGSSYNEQFF	TGTGCCAGCAGATTCAGTAGCGGGAGCTCCTACAATGAGCAGTTCTTC
TRBD1	TRBJ2-5	TRBV6-1	NA	CASSARQGAGETQYF	TGTGCCAGCAGTGCCCGACAGGGGGCCGGAGAGACCCAGTACTTC
NA	TRBJ2-1	TRBV27	NA	CASSLSGDYNEQFF	TGTGCCAGCAGTTTATCCGGGGACTACAATGAGCAGTTCTTC
NA	TRBJ1-6	TRBV4-1	NA	CASSQAGGSSYNSPLHF	TGCGCCAGCAGCCAAGCGGGGGGATCGTCCTATAATTCACCCCTCCACTTT
NA	TRBJ2-1	TRBV9	NA	CASSLSTRLIGGYNEQFF	TGTGCCAGCAGCCTCAGTACCAGGCTGATAGGGGGCTACAATGAGCAGTTCTTC